Listed here are 7 T cell receptor beta chains from one sample, sequenced in a study of blood T cell repertoires in COVID-19. Method: immunoSEQ multiplex PCR; TCRdb's copy keeps in-frame clones and lacks some. Here the sample spans 350,000 to 400,000 clones, 70% to 90% being singletons. The sample consisted of PBMCs or T cells enriched from blood (not recorded which). The receptors originated from a woman younger than 35 who had recovered from COVID-19.

J is TRBJ2-7 and V is TRBV4-1; D might be TRBD1 (5 bases). Germline CDR1 is MGHRA and CDR2 is YSYEKL. V was clipped by 0 bases and J by 4 bases, with 19 bases between them. The CDR3 contains 17 residues. CDR3 DNA sequence: TGCGCCAGCAGCCAAGACCCAGACAGAGCTTTTCCTTACGAGCAGTACTTC. The encoded protein is CASSQDPDRAFPYEQYF.

This clone has a single count. The CDR3 here is CASSGSSGGEVTDTQYF. As DNA, the CDR3 is TGTGCCAGCAGCGGATCTAGCGGGGGGGAGGTAACAGATACGCAGTATTTT. V and J are TRBV9 and TRBJ2-3, with TRBD2 matching over 12 bases. The V gene end was trimmed by 3 bases and the J gene end by 3 bases; junction bases not matched to a gene: 8. The CDR3 runs to 17 residues. From germline, CDR1 is SGDLS and CDR2 YYNGEE.

The CDR3 region is CASGRPNTGELFF. The CDR3 nucleotides read TGTGCCAGCGGGCGTCCGAACACCGGGGAGCTGTTTTTT. The J gene is TRBJ2-2, the V gene TRBV7-3; D unresolved. This CDR3 is 13 amino acids long. Per germline, CDR1 SGHTA and CDR2 FQGTGA. V shed 8 bases and J shed 0 bases, with 7 bases lying between them.

This clone appeared a single time. The chain combines TRBV5-6 with TRBJ2-7; D is unclear. Trimming left V 0 bases short and J 4 bases short, with 8 bases between. The CDR3 loop spans 13 amino acids. In germline, CDR1 is SGHDT, CDR2 YYEEEE. CDR3 coding DNA: TGTGCCAGCAGCTTGGGGCAGTTTTACGAGCAGTACTTC. Translation: CASSLGQFYEQYF.

This chain joins TRBV18 and TRBJ1-2; 11 positions agree with TRBD1. V dropped 3 bases and J dropped 6; count of bases not matched to a gene: 6. This CDR3 is 15 amino acids long. Per the germline V gene, CDR1 is KGHSH and CDR2 is LQKENI. CDR3 protein: CASSPGTGGYNGYTF. As DNA, the CDR3 is TGTGCCAGCTCACCCGGGACAGGGGGTTATAATGGCTACACCTTC.

This chain uses TRBV19 with TRBJ1-6; D is ambiguous. CDR1 and CDR2 (germline): LNHDA, SQIVND (reference sequence). CDR3 length: 10 residues. Trimming removed 8 bases at V and 10 bases at J, with 6 bases between. CDR3: CASFPSPLHF. The DNA for the CDR3 is TGTGCCAGTTTTCCGTCACCCCTCCACTTT. Complete variable domain (other parts from reference TRBV19 and TRBJ1-6): DGGITQSPKYLFRKEGQNVTLSCEQNLNHDAMYWYRQDPGQGLRLIYYSQIVNDFQKGDIAEGYSVSREKKESFPLTVTSAQKNPTAFYLCASFPSPLHFGNGTRLTVT.

This clone was detected only once. The chain uses TRBV18 and TRBJ2-1, with a weak D call TRBD1 (6 bases). The V end was cut by 3 bases, the J end by 1 base, with 16 bases between. Germline CDR1 is KGHSH and CDR2 is LQKENI. The CDR3 extends over 17 amino acids. CDR3 loop: CASSPSVGAASYNEQFF. The CDR3 nucleotides are TGTGCCAGCTCACCTAGTGTGGGGGCCGCGTCCTACAATGAGCAGTTCTTC.